This TCR beta chain was observed in a study of CD8 T cells in ankylosing spondylitis. Study conclusions and caveats: Ankylosing spondylitis blood appeared to carry a characteristic TCR beta motif of eight or nine highly homologous variants. Past research had described some motif variants in reactive arthritis synovial fluid and blood. Disease-linked clones, CD8+, were relatively rare in peripheral blood. Significant enrichment of disease-linked clones was reported in matched ankylosing spondylitis synovial fluid.

In this sample, this clonotype turned up a few times. Its antigen is currently unknown. Germline values: CDR1 SGHRS, CDR2 YFSETQ. This CDR3 contains 18 residues. V lost 0 bases and J 4 bases, leaving 21 bases between the germline ends. Quantitative barcoded 5'-RACE was used to prepare TCR beta libraries. TCRdb redid the calling of the 5' RACE reads with MiXCR, one entry per CDR3 protein. The table shows some 700,000 distinct CDR3 sequences, with roughly 20% occurring only once. The TCR was taken from a male donor with ankylosing spondylitis. Sequenced: blood, either unsorted or a sorted T cell fraction (not recorded which). This sequence joins TRBV5-1 and TRBJ2-3; D is perhaps TRBD2 (6 bases). CDR3 amino acids: CASSLGKRARGVADTQYF. As DNA, the CDR3 is TGCGCCAGCAGCTTGGGGAAGCGGGCGCGGGGTGTGGCAGATACGCAGTATTTT.